A single sample gave rise to the 6 T cell receptor beta chains below, sequenced in a study of early stage breast cancer tumors. Assay used: immunoSEQ multiplex PCR; TCRdb lists only in-frame clones, some missing. This table holds roughly 10,000 clones, under 80% found once. The sample was normal breast tissue next to the tumor. Receptors were obtained from a person aged 40-50 years with breast cancer.

This clone was counted between two and nine times. V is TRBV11-1 and J is TRBJ2-2; 14 nucleotides line up with TRBD2. Germline V gene lookup returns CDR1 SGHAT and CDR2 FQDESV (reference sequence). V gave up 5 bases and J gave up 5 bases; unmatched junction bases: 7. The CDR3 consists of 17 residues. The CDR3 DNA reads as TGTGCCAGCAGCCCGGGACTAGCGGGAGTCTCAACCGGGGAGCTGTTTTTT. Its protein is CASSPGLAGVSTGELFF.

The rearrangement joins TRBV29-1 to TRBJ2-3, with a tentative D call TRBD2 (5 bases). Per the germline V gene, CDR1 is SQVTM and CDR2 is ANQGSEA. The CDR3 has 17 amino acids. V lost 3 bases and J 1 base, leaving 20 bases between the germline ends. The CDR3 region is CSVDGPSLYRGTDTQYF. The CDR3 nucleotides read TGCAGCGTTGACGGTCCTAGCCTGTATCGGGGCACAGATACGCAGTATTTT.

This clone was detected only a few times. The chain uses TRBV30 and TRBJ1-3; D is ambiguous. Trimming left V 4 bases short and J 4 bases short, with 8 bases between. Germline lookup yields CDR1 GTSNPN and CDR2 SVGIG (reference sequence). The CDR3 has 12 residues. This CDR3 is CAWKGGGNTIYF. The CDR3 DNA reads TGTGCCTGGAAGGGTGGAGGAAACACCATATATTTT.

This chain links TRBV6-5 with TRBJ2-7; D unclear. This CDR3 has 13 amino acids. V was shortened by 2 bases and J by 3 bases, with 8 bases between the two germline ends. The germline V gene encodes CDR1 MNHEY and CDR2 SVGAGI. DNA for the CDR3: TGTGCCAGCAGTTACCAAGGAAACTACGAGCAGTACTTC. This translates into CASSYQGNYEQYF.

J is TRBJ2-7 and V is TRBV7-9; 7 bases agree with TRBD1. J lost 1 base, V lost 2 bases, and 5 bases had no gene match. Looked up from germline, CDR1 is SEHNR and CDR2 is FQNEAQ (reference sequence). This CDR3 region has 15 residues. The CDR3 spells CASSLRQGSSYEQYF. The CDR3 DNA reads as TGTGCCAGCAGCTTAAGACAGGGTAGTTCCTACGAGCAGTACTTC.

The chain joins TRBV6-1 to TRBJ2-3; 16 bases align to TRBD2. The junction had 4 bases not matched to a gene; V was cut back by 4 bases and J by 0 bases. Germline V CDR1 and CDR2: MNHNS, SASEGT. The length of the CDR3 is 18 residues. In nucleotides, the CDR3 is TGTGCCAGCAGTGGAGGGACTAGCGGGAGGGCTAGCACAGATACGCAGTATTTT. The encoded protein is CASSGGTSGRASTDTQYF.